Listed below are T cell receptor beta chains from one sample, sequenced in a study of T cell responses to AZD1222 COVID-19 vaccine. Data came from immunoSEQ multiplex PCR; TCRdb stores just in-frame clones and leaves some out. The table lists about 130,000 clones, approximately 91% of them singletons. The sequencing here drew on peripheral blood, taken 28 days after the second AZD1222 dose. The receptors shown here come from an adult who received the AZD1222 COVID-19 vaccine. Each CDR3 is given with its conserved first and last residue. Each record gives: CDR3 protein, CDR3 DNA, V gene, J gene, clone size, D gene. A D gene is named only where the DNA matches it firmly. Expanded clones get a size class; other rows say once, few or many, or leave the size out.

CASTRSGTRSYEQYF	TGTGCCAGCACCAGAAGCGGGACGCGCTCCTACGAGCAGTACTTC	TRBV7-9	TRBJ2-7	-	TRBD2
CASSSPGAYTDTQYF	TGTGCCAGCAGCTCCCCGGGGGCCTACACAGATACGCAGTATTTT	TRBV7-2	TRBJ2-3	-	-
CASSQELGTGAEKLFF	TGTGCCAGCAGCCAAGAGCTCGGGACAGGAGCCGAAAAACTGTTTTTT	TRBV4-2	TRBJ1-4	-	TRBD1
CASSLGNSGNTIYF	TGTGCCAGCAGCTTGGGTAACTCTGGAAACACCATATATTTT	TRBV5-6	TRBJ1-3	few	-
CASSQSQNTGELFF	TGTGCCAGCAGCCAATCGCAGAACACCGGGGAGCTGTTTTTT	TRBV16	TRBJ2-2	-	-
CASSLVGTPAVGYTF	TGTGCCAGCAGCTTAGTCGGGACGCCAGCGGTAGGCTACACCTTC	TRBV11-3	TRBJ1-2	once	-
CASSLSGGGFSYNEQFF	TGTGCCAGCAGCTTATCAGGCGGGGGTTTCTCCTACAATGAGCAGTTCTTC	TRBV11-3	TRBJ2-1	-	TRBD2
CSVGTGAALNTEAFF	TGCAGCGTTGGAACAGGGGCCGCATTGAACACTGAAGCTTTCTTT	TRBV29-1	TRBJ1-1	-	TRBD1
CASRGTNTGELFF	TGTGCCAGTAGGGGTACGAACACCGGGGAGCTGTTTTTT	TRBV19	TRBJ2-2	once	-
CASSPGTGEDEQYF	TGTGCCAGCAGCCCTGGGACAGGGGAGGACGAGCAGTACTTC	TRBV7-9	TRBJ2-7	few	TRBD1
CSVTGDGTEKLFF	TGCAGCGTCACAGGGGATGGGACTGAAAAACTGTTTTTT	TRBV29-1	TRBJ1-4	-	TRBD1
CASRQQGFGEKLFF	TGTGCCAGCAGACAACAGGGGTTTGGTGAAAAACTGTTTTTT	TRBV6-5	TRBJ1-4	-	TRBD1
CASSFRARGSSYNEQFF	TGCGCCAGCAGCTTTCGTGCCCGGGGGAGCTCCTACAATGAGCAGTTCTTC	TRBV5-1	TRBJ2-1	-	-
CASSQDLDEQFF	TGTGCCAGCAGCCAAGATCTCGATGAGCAGTTCTTC	TRBV3-1/TRBV3-2	TRBJ2-1	-	-
CASSFSEPPAFF	TGTGCCAGCAGTTTTTCGGAGCCCCCAGCTTTCTTT	TRBV12-3/TRBV12-4	TRBJ1-1	-	-
CASSQGSGNTIYF	TGTGCCAGCAGCCAAGGATCTGGAAACACCATATATTTT	TRBV11-2	TRBJ1-3	-	-
CASSPEGNTIYF	TGTGCCAGCTCACCCGAGGGAAACACCATATATTTT	TRBV18	TRBJ1-3	-	-
CASTLDRGSPLHF	TGTGCCAGCACCTTGGACAGGGGATCACCCCTCCACTTT	TRBV5-4	TRBJ1-6	once	TRBD1